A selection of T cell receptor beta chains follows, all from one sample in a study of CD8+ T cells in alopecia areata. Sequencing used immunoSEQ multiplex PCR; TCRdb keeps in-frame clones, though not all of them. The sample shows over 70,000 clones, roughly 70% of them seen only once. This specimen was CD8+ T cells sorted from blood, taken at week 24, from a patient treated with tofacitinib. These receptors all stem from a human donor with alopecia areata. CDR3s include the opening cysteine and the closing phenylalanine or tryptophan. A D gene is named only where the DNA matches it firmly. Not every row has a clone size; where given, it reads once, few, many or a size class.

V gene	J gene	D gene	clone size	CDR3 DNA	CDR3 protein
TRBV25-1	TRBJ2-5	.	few	TGTGCCAGCAGAGCCATCATAGCTGGGGCGGGGCAAGAGACCCAGTACTTC	CASRAIIAGAGQETQYF
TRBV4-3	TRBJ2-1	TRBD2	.	TGCGCCAGCAGCCAAGACCCTAGCGGATCCAGCTACAATGAGCAGTTCTTC	CASSQDPSGSSYNEQFF
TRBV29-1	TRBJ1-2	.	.	TGCAGCGTTGAAGGGTTGGAGGGCTACACCTTC	CSVEGLEGYTF
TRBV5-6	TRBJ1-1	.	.	TGTGCCAGCAGCTTGGAGCCGAACACTGAAGCTTTCTTT	CASSLEPNTEAFF
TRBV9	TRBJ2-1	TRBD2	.	TGTGCCAGCAGCGTAGATTCCTTAGCGGGACGCTACAATGAGCAGTTCTTC	CASSVDSLAGRYNEQFF
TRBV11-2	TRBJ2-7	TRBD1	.	TGTGCCAGCAGCCGCGGGACAGGGGACTCCTACGAGCAGTACTTC	CASSRGTGDSYEQYF
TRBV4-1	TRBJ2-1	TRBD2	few	TGCGCCAGCAGCCAAGATGGGAGCGGGGGGGAGCAGTTCTTC	CASSQDGSGGEQFF
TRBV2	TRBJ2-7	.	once	TGTGCCAGCAACTACCCGACAGGCAATACCCTAACCACCTACGAGCAGTACTTC	CASNYPTGNTLTTYEQYF
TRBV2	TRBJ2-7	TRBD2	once	TGTGCCAGCAAACTAGCGGGGGGCTCCTACGAGCAGTACTTC	CASKLAGGSYEQYF
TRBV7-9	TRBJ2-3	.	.	TGTGCCAGCAGCTGGCCTGGTACGCAGTATTTT	CASSWPGTQYF
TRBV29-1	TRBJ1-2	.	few	TGCAGCGTTAAGGGACCGTCTAACTATGGCTACACCTTC	CSVKGPSNYGYTF
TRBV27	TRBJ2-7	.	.	TGTGCCAGCAGAATCCGCGGATCTCCCTACGAGCAGTACTTC	CASRIRGSPYEQYF
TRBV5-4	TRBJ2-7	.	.	TGTGCCAGCAGCGGAGGTTCCTGGCAGAGCTCCTACGAGCAGTACTTC	CASSGGSWQSSYEQYF
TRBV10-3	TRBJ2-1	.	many	TGTGCCATCAGTGGCGACATCGCGAATGAGCAGTTCTTC	CAISGDIANEQFF
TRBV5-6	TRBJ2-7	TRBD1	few	TGTGCCAGTCAGGGGGACTACGAGCAGTACTTC	CASQGDYEQYF
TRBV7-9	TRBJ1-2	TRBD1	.	TGTGCCAGCAGCGTGACAGGGCCGGGTGGCTACACCTTC	CASSVTGPGGYTF
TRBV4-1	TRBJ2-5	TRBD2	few	TGCGCCAGCAGCCAAGAACGACTAGCGGGGGCCCCACAAGAGACCCAGTACTTC	CASSQERLAGAPQETQYF
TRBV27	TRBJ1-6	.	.	TGTGCCAGCAGTTTGCGTCCGCCGTCGAGGGGCTCCTATAATTCACCCCTCCACTTT	CASSLRPPSRGSYNSPLHF
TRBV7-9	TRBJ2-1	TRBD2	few	TGTGCCAGCAGCATCGGGACTAGCGGGCACAATGAGCAGTTCTTC	CASSIGTSGHNEQFF
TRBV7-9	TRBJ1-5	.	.	TGTGCCAGCAGCGAAGCGGGGGTCAATCAGCCCCAGCATTTT	CASSEAGVNQPQHF
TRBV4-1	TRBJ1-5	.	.	TGCGCCAGCAGCCAAGTGCATAGGGAGGTCAATCAGCCCCAGCATTTT	CASSQVHREVNQPQHF
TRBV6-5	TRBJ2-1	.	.	TGTGCCAGCAGCCCAACTAGCTCCAGCTACAATGAGCAGTTCTTC	CASSPTSSSYNEQFF
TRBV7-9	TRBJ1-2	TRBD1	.	TGTGCCAGCAGCTTAGCTGGTCTACAGGGGGCCGGCTATGGCTACACCTTC	CASSLAGLQGAGYGYTF
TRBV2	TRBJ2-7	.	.	TGTGCCAGCAGTGAAGCGCACAGTAGCTCCTACGAGCAGTACTTC	CASSEAHSSSYEQYF
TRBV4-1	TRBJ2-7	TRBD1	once	TGCGCCAGCAGCCAATCCGACAGGGCTGGAGACGAGCAGTACTTC	CASSQSDRAGDEQYF
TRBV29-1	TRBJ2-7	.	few	TGCAGCGTTGAAGAGCCTGACAGCTCGTCCTACGAGCAGTACTTC	CSVEEPDSSSYEQYF
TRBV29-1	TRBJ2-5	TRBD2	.	TGCAGCGTTGAATTGGTCGGTCGGGGGGGGTACCAAGAGACCCAGTACTTC	CSVELVGRGGYQETQYF
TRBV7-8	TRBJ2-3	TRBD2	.	TGTGCCAGCAGCGGAGGACTAGCTGGCACAGATACGCAGTATTTT	CASSGGLAGTDTQYF
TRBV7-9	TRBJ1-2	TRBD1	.	TGTGCCAGCAGCGGCCGGGACAGGGGGATAGGTTACGATGGCTACACCTTC	CASSGRDRGIGYDGYTF